This T cell receptor (beta chain) emerged from a study of blood T cells in healthy people across ages. On this clonotype: Its antigen remains unidentified.

A second PCR of about 7 to 11 cycles used a sample-barcoded 5' primer and a J-beta primer mix. Each of the cDNA molecules was tagged by a template-switch adaptor with 12 random nucleotides. One entry per CDR3 protein results from TCRdb running MiXCR on the 5' RACE reads. The table lists over a million distinct CDR3 sequences, under 45% of them singletons. Trimming at V came to 5 bases and at J to 4 bases, leaving 7 bases not matched to a gene. Per germline, CDR1 SGHTA and CDR2 FQGNSA. The CDR3 runs to 15 residues. Study results and caveats: Diversity was higher, and naive CD4+ cells more numerous, in long-lived donors than in aged donors.

The clonotype was recovered from a woman aged 55-69 years in good health. The specimen sequenced was blood. The V call is TRBV7-2, the J call TRBJ2-3; the match to TRBD2 covers 9 bases. CDR3 in amino acids: CASSRTSGYADTQYF. The CDR3 nucleotides read TGTGCCAGCAGCCGCACTAGCGGGTATGCAGATACGCAGTATTTT.